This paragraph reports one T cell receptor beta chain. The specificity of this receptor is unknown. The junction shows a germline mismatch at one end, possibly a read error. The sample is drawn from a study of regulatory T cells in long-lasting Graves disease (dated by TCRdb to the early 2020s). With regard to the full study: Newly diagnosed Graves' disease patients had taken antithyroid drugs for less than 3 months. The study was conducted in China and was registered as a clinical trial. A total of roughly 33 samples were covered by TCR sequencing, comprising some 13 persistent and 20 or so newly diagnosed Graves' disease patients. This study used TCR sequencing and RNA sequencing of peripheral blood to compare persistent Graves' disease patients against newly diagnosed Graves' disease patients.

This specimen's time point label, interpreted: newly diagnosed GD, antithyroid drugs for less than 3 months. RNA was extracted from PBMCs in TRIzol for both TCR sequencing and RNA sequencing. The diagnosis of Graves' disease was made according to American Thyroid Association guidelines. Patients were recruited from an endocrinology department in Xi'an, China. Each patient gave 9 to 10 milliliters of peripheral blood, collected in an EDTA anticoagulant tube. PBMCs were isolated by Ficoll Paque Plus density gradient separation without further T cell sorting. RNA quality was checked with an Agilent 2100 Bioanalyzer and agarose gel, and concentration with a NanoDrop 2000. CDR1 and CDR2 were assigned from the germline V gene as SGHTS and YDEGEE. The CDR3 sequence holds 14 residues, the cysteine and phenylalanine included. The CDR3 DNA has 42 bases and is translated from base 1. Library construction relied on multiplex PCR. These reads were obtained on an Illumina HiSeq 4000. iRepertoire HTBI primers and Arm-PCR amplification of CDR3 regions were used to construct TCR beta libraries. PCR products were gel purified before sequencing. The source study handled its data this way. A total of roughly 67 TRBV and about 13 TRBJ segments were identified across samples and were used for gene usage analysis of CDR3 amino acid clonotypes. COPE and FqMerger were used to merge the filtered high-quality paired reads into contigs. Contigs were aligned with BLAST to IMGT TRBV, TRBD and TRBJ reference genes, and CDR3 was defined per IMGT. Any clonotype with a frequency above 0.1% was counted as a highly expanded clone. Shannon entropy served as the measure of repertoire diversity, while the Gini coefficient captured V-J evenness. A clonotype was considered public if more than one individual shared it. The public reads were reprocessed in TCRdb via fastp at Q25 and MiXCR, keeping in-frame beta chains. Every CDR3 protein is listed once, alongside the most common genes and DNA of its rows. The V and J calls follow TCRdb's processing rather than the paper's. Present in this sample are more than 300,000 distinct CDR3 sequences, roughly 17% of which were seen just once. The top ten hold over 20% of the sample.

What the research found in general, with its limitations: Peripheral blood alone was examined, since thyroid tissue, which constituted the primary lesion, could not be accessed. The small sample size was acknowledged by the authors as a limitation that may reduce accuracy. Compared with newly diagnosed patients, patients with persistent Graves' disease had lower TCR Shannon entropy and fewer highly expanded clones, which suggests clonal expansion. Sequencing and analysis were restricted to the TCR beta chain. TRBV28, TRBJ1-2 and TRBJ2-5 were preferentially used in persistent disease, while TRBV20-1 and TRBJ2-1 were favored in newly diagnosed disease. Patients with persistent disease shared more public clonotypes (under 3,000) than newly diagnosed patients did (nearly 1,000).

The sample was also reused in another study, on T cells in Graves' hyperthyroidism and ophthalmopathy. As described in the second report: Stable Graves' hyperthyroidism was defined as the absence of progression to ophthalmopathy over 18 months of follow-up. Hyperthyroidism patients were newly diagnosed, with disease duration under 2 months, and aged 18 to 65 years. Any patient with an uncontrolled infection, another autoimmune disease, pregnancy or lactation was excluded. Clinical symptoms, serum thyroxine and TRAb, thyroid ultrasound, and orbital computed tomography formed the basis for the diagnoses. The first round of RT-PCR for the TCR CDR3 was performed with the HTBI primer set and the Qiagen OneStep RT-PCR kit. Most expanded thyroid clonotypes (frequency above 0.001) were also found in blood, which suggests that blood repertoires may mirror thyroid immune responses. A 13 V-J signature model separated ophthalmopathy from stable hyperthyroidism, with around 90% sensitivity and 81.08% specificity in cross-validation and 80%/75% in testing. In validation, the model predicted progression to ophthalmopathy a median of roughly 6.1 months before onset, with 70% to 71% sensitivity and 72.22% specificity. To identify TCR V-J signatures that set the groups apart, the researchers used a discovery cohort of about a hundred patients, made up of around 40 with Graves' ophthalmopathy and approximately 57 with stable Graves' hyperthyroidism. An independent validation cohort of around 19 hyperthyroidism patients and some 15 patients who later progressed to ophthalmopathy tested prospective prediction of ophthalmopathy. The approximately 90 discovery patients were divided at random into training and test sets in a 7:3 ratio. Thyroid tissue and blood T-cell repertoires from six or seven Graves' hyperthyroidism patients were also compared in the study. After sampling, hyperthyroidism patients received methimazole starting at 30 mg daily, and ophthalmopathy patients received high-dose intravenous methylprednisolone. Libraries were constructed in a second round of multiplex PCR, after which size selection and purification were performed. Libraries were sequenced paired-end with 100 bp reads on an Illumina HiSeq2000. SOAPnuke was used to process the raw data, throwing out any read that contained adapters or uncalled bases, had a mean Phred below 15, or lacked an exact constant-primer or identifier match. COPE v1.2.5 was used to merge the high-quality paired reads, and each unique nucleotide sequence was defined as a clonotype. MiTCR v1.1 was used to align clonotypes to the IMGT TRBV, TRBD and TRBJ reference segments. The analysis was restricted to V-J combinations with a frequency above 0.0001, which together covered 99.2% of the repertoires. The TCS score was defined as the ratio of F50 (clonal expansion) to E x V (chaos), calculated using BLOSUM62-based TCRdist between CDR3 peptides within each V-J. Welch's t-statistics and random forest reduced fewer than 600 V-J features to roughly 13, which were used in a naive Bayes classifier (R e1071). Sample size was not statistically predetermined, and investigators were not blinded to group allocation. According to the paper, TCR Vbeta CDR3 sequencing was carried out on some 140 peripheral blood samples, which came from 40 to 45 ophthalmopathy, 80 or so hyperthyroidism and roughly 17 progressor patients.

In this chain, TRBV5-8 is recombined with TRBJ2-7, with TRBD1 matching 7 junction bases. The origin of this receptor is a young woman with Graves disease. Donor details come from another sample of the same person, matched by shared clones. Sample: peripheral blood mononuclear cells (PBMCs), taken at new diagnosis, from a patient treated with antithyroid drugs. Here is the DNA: TGCGCCAGCAGCTTGTCGCCAGGGGGTTACGCGCAGTACTTC. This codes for CASSLSPGGYAQYF.